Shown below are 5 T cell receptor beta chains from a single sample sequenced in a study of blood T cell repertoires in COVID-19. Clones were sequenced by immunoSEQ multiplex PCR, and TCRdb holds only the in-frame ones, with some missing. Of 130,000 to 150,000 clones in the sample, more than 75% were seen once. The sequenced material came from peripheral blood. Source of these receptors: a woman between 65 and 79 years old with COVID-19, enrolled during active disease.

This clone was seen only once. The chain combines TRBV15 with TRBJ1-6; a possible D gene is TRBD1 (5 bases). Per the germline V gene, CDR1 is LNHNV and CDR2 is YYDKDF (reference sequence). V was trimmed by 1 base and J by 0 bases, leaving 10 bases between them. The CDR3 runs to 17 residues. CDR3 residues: CATSRVTGSSYNSPLHF. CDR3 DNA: TGTGCCACCAGCAGAGTTACAGGCAGCTCCTATAATTCACCCCTCCACTTT. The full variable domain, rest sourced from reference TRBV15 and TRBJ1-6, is DAMVIQNPRYQVTQFGKPVTLSCSQTLNHNVMYWYQQKSSQAPKLLFHYYDKDFNNEADTPDNFQSRRPNTSFCFLDIRSPGLGDTAMYLCATSRVTGSSYNSPLHFGNGTRLTVT.

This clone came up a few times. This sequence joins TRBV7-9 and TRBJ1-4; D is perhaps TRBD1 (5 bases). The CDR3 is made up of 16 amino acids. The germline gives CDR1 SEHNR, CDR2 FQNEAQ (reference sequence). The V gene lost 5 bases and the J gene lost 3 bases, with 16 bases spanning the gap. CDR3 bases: TGTGCCAGCAGCCCCGTGAAGCGACAGTCTAATGAAAAACTGTTTTTT. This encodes CASSPVKRQSNEKLFF.

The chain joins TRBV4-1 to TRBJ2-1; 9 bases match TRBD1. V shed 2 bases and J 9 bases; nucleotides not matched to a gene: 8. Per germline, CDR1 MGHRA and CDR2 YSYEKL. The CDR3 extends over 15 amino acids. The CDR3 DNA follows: TGCGCCAGCAGCCAATCCGGGACAGGGTTCGGTGAGCAGTTCTTC. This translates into CASSQSGTGFGEQFF.

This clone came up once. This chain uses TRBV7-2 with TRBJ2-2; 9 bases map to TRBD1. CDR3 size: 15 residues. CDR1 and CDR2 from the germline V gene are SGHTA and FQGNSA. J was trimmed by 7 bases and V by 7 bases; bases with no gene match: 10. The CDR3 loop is CASTLTGGVDGELFF. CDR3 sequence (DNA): TGTGCCAGCACCCTGACAGGGGGAGTCGACGGGGAGCTGTTTTTT.

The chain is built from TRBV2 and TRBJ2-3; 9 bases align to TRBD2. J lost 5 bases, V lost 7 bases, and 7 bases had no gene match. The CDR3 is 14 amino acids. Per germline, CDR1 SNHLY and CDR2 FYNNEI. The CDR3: CASTLAGLRDTQYF. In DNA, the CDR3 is TGTGCCAGCACCCTAGCGGGGCTTCGAGATACGCAGTATTTT.